What follows are 26 T cell receptor beta chains derived from one specimen sequenced in a study of blood T cell repertoires in COVID-19. Sequenced by immunoSEQ multiplex PCR; TCRdb stores in-frame clones only, minus some. The table shows under 150,000 clones, with roughly nine tenths occurring only once. Source material: peripheral blood. These receptors were taken from a man aged 60 to 75 with COVID-19, enrolled during active disease.

The chain couples TRBV24-1 to TRBJ1-2; 10 nucleotides align to TRBD1. Germline values: CDR1 KGHDR, CDR2 SFDVKD. The CDR3 contains 16 residues. Trimming cost V 3 bases and J 5 bases; bases outside gene matches: 8. CDR3 nucleotides: TGTGCCACCAGTGATCACGACAGGGGGCCGGGATATGGCTACACCTTC. Translating it yields CATSDHDRGPGYGYTF.

The genes are TRBV6-5 and TRBJ2-5; 7 bases line up with TRBD2. This CDR3 is built from 14 residues. Trimming took 6 bases from V and 5 from J; bases not matched to a gene: 9. The germline V gene has CDR1 MNHEY and CDR2 SVGAGI. The CDR3 protein is CASRTREMGETQYF. The CDR3 nucleotides are TGTGCCAGCAGAACGCGGGAGATGGGGGAGACCCAGTACTTC.

The chain has TRBV28 and TRBJ1-1, with D possibly TRBD1 on 5 matching bases. The CDR3 is 12 residues long. Germline values: CDR1 MDHEN, CDR2 SYDVKM. V gave up 6 bases and J gave up 5 bases, with 10 bases separating them. Here the CDR3 reads CASRTGGTEAFF. CDR3 DNA: TGTGCCAGCAGGACCGGGGGAACTGAAGCTTTCTTT. Combining the CDR3 with reference TRBV28 and TRBJ1-1 gives the whole variable domain DVKVTQSSRYLVKRTGEKVFLECVQDMDHENMFWYRQDPGLGLRLIYFSYDVKMKEKGDIPEGYSVSREKKERFSLILESASTNQTSMYLCASRTGGTEAFFGQGTRLTVV.

This clone has a handful of counts. The V gene is TRBV5-1, the J gene TRBJ2-2, with 15 bases identical to TRBD2. This CDR3 contains 18 residues. Per germline, CDR1 SGHRS and CDR2 YFSETQ. Trimming at V came to 2 bases and at J to 5 bases, leaving 7 bases not matched to a gene. The CDR3 DNA reads as TGCGCCAGCAGCTTTTCTTCCGGGACTAGCGGGAGGACCGGGGAGCTGTTTTTT. This translates into CASSFSSGTSGRTGELFF.

The chain recombines TRBV6-5 with TRBJ2-1, with 8 bases fitting TRBD2. This CDR3 is 15 amino acids long. Trimming removed 4 bases from V and 9 bases from J; junction bases left unmatched: 11. Germline-derived CDR1 and CDR2 are MNHEY and SVGAGI. The CDR3 nucleotides read TGTGCCAGCAGTTCACGCCCAGCGGGAGTGAGTGAGCAGTTCTTC. Protein product: CASSSRPAGVSEQFF.

CDR3 loop: CATSDSLRGGDQPQHF. Here the CDR3 DNA reads TGTGCCACCAGTGATTCTCTCAGGGGCGGCGATCAGCCCCAGCATTTT. This chain connects TRBV24-1 to TRBJ1-5, with D possibly matching TRBD1 (6 bases). The CDR3 covers 16 residues. Trimming removed 2 bases at V and 5 bases at J, with 15 bases between. Germline V gene sequence: CDR1 KGHDR, CDR2 SFDVKD.

This clone was recorded once. The chain employs TRBV18 and TRBJ2-7; TRBD2 aligns across 14 bases. CDR3 length: 16 amino acids. Germline V gene sequence: CDR1 KGHSH, CDR2 LQKENI. Unmatched junction bases numbered 3, after V lost 0 bases and J lost 5 bases. Here the CDR3 DNA reads TGTGCCAGCTCACCACCGGGACTAGCGGGAGACCACGAGCAGTACTTC. It encodes CASSPPGLAGDHEQYF.

The rearrangement joins TRBV7-9 to TRBJ1-1; TRBD1 matches 7 bases. With V trimmed by 6 bases and J by 4 bases, 8 bases remained unmatched. Germline-derived CDR1 and CDR2 are SEHNR and FQNEAQ (reference sequence). This CDR3 spans 14 amino acids. The CDR3 here is CASRKEGASTEAFF. In nucleotides, the CDR3 is TGTGCCAGCAGAAAAGAGGGGGCGTCCACTGAAGCTTTCTTT.

CDR3 in DNA: TGCGCCAGCAGCAGCCGACTGGGACTAAATGAAAAACTGTTTTTT. Translation: CASSSRLGLNEKLFF. V and J are TRBV4-1 and TRBJ1-4; possibly TRBD1 for D (5 bases). The CDR3 consists of 15 residues. V was trimmed by 5 bases and J by 5 bases, leaving 15 bases between them. Germline assignment: CDR1 MGHRA and CDR2 YSYEKL.

J is TRBJ1-5 and V is TRBV27; no definite D call. The germline CDR1 and CDR2 sequences are MNHEY and SMNVEV (reference sequence). V was trimmed by 7 bases and J by 1 base, leaving 8 bases between them. The CDR3 is 13 residues long. This chain's CDR3 is CASKRASNQPQHF. CDR3 DNA: TGTGCCAGCAAGCGGGCAAGCAATCAGCCCCAGCATTTT.

The V and J genes are TRBV18 and TRBJ2-4; no reliable D call. V lost 2 bases and J lost 2, with 7 bases in between. The length of the CDR3 is 14 residues. Germline V gives CDR1 KGHSH, CDR2 LQKENI. The CDR3 nucleotides read TGTGCCAGCTCACCAGCGTGGTCCAAAAACATTCAGTACTTC. This codes for CASSPAWSKNIQYF.

J is TRBJ2-1 and V is TRBV2, with D maybe TRBD2 (6 bases). This CDR3 spans 14 amino acids. The V gene lost 7 bases and the J gene lost 1 base, with 11 bases spanning the gap. CDR1 is SNHLY, CDR2 FYNNEI, per germline. The CDR3 DNA sequence: TGTGCCAGCAACCCGGACTATTCCTACAATGAGCAGTTCTTC. It encodes CASNPDYSYNEQFF.

CDR3 amino acids: CASSLTETNTEAFF. The CDR3 DNA reads TGTGCCAGCAGTTTGACAGAGACGAACACTGAAGCTTTCTTT. The chain recombines TRBV28 with TRBJ1-1; a possible D gene is TRBD1 (5 bases). Germline V lookup: CDR1 MDHEN, CDR2 SYDVKM. The ends were cut back, 3 bases at V and 1 base at J, with 9 bases in the middle. CDR3 length: 14 amino acids. Looking up the rest from reference TRBV28 and TRBJ1-1 gives the full variable domain: DVKVTQSSRYLVKRTGEKVFLECVQDMDHENMFWYRQDPGLGLRLIYFSYDVKMKEKGDIPEGYSVSREKKERFSLILESASTNQTSMYLCASSLTETNTEAFFGQGTRLTVV.

The chain combines TRBV11-2 with TRBJ2-3; D uncertain. The CDR3 totals 15 residues. The germline gives CDR1 SGHAT, CDR2 FQNNGV. With 1 base removed from V and 2 bases from J, the gap between germline ends came to 10 bases. The CDR3 nucleotides read TGTGCCAGCAGCTTAGGAAGCATAGACACAGATACGCAGTATTTT. The encoded protein is CASSLGSIDTDTQYF.

This chain joins TRBV2 and TRBJ1-2; D gene ambiguous. This CDR3 spans 13 amino acids. Germline assignment: CDR1 SNHLY and CDR2 FYNNEI. The V gene lost 6 bases and the J gene lost 6 bases, with 14 bases spanning the gap. Here the CDR3 reads CASSVRGPDGYTF. For the CDR3, the DNA is TGTGCCAGCAGCGTTCGAGGGCCAGATGGCTACACCTTC. Using reference TRBV2 and TRBJ1-2 for the parts outside the CDR3, the full variable domain is EPEVTQTPSHQVTQMGQEVILRCVPISNHLYFYWYRQILGQKVEFLVSFYNNEISEKSEIFDDQFSVERPDGSNFTLKIRSTKLEDSAMYFCASSVRGPDGYTFGSGTRLTVV.

This chain joins TRBV3-1 (or the pseudogene TRBV3-2) and TRBJ1-2; D not resolved. CDR3 size: 13 residues. With 0 bases removed from V and 6 bases from J, the gap between germline ends came to 8 bases. Germline V gene lookup returns CDR1 LGHDT and CDR2 YNNKEL (reference sequence). CDR3 residues: CASSQEARDGYTF. The CDR3 nucleotides read TGTGCCAGCAGCCAAGAAGCGCGTGATGGCTACACCTTC.

This clone was counted a few times. This chain joins TRBV6-5 and TRBJ1-1; possibly TRBD1 for D (6 bases). Germline loops: CDR1 MNHEY, CDR2 SVGAGI. This CDR3 region has 13 residues. Trimming left V 6 bases short and J 3 bases short, with 11 bases between. The CDR3 bases are TGTGCCAGCAGCCGGACAGTGGACACTGAAGCTTTCTTT. Its translation: CASSRTVDTEAFF.

This clone came up a few times. The J gene is TRBJ1-5, the V gene TRBV5-1; D is perhaps TRBD1 (5 bases). V was shortened by 3 bases and J by 5 bases, with 12 bases between the two germline ends. The CDR3 spans 14 residues. In germline, CDR1 is SGHRS, CDR2 YFSETQ. Here the CDR3 reads CASSWGGIDQPQHF. The CDR3 nucleotides read TGCGCCAGCAGCTGGGGGGGAATTGATCAGCCCCAGCATTTT.

This chain joins TRBV15 and TRBJ2-2; D is unresolved. Trimming stripped 0 bases from V and 8 bases from J, with 13 bases between. Germline loops: CDR1 LNHNV, CDR2 YYDKDF (reference sequence). This CDR3 has 15 amino acids. CDR3 protein: CATSRDSPSGGELFF. The CDR3 bases are TGTGCCACCAGCAGAGATTCGCCTAGTGGTGGGGAGCTGTTTTTT.

V and J are TRBV29-1 and TRBJ2-3; the match to TRBD2 covers 9 bases. Germline values: CDR1 SQVTM, CDR2 ANQGSEA. The CDR3 runs 15 residues. The trim removed 6 bases at V and 4 bases at J, leaving 11 bases unmatched. The CDR3 sequence: CSVALAGVNSDTQYF. In nucleotides, the CDR3 is TGCAGCGTCGCGTTAGCGGGAGTAAATTCAGATACGCAGTATTTT.

Here the CDR3 DNA reads TGCGCCAGCAGCTTGGAAAGGGGATTGAGCTACAATGAGCAGTTCTTC. It is translated as CASSLERGLSYNEQFF. The J gene is TRBJ2-1, the V gene TRBV5-1, with D possibly matching TRBD1 (5 bases). Between the trimmed V and J ends, which lost 0 bases and 3 bases, there was a span of 13 bases. Per the germline V gene, CDR1 is SGHRS and CDR2 is YFSETQ. The CDR3 contains 16 residues.

This clone was recorded once. The CDR3: CASSPRRTGIGETQYF. For the CDR3, the DNA is TGTGCCAGCAGCCCCCGACGGACAGGGATTGGGGAGACCCAGTACTTC. The chain is built from TRBV7-9 and TRBJ2-5, with TRBD1 matching 8 bases. Germline values: CDR1 SEHNR, CDR2 FQNEAQ (reference sequence). V gave up 5 bases and J gave up 5 bases; unmatched junction bases: 13. CDR3 length: 16 amino acids.

This rearrangement joins TRBV5-4 to TRBJ2-1; D perhaps matches TRBD2 (5 bases). Trimming removed 0 bases from V and 5 bases from J, with 9 bases in between. Per germline, CDR1 SGHNT and CDR2 YYREEE (reference sequence). The CDR3 length is 14 residues. CDR3 sequence (DNA): TGTGCCAGCAGCTTGGTGGACTCACACAATGAGCAGTTCTTC. It is translated as CASSLVDSHNEQFF.

V is TRBV10-3 and J is TRBJ2-1; TRBD1 is a possible D gene (6 bases). The V gene's germline CDR1 is ENHRY and CDR2 SYGVKD. This CDR3 comprises 19 residues. Trimming cost V 6 bases and J 2 bases, with 26 bases left between them. The CDR3 reads CAIRTGTRPRAETYNEQFF. CDR3 nucleotides: TGTGCCATCAGAACCGGGACACGGCCGAGGGCGGAAACCTACAATGAGCAGTTCTTC.

This clone has a single count. This rearrangement joins TRBV28 to TRBJ2-2; the D is unclear. The CDR3 consists of 15 residues. Germline values: CDR1 MDHEN, CDR2 SYDVKM. Trimming removed 8 bases from V and 1 base from J, with 14 bases in between. The CDR3 is CASRKWAENTGELFF. The CDR3 DNA is TGTGCCAGCCGTAAATGGGCAGAGAACACCGGGGAGCTGTTTTTT.

The gene calls are TRBV30 and TRBJ1-4; D might be TRBD1 (6 bases). V lost 0 bases to trimming and J lost 0 bases, with 8 bases between them. CDR1 and CDR2 from the germline V gene are GTSNPN and SVGIG (reference sequence). This CDR3 is 15 amino acids long. The CDR3 DNA reads as TGTGCCTGGAGTGTACGACAGGCAACTAATGAAAAACTGTTTTTT. This encodes CAWSVRQATNEKLFF.